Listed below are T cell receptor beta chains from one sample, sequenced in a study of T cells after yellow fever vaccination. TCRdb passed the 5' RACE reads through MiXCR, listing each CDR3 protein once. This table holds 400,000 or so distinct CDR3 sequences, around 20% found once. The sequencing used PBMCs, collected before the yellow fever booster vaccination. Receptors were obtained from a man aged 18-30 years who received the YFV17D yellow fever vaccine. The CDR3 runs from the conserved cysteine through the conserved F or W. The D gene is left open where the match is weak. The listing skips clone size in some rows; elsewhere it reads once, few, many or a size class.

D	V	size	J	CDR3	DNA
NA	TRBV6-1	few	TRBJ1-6	CASSVDSLSSYNSPLHF	TGTGCCAGCAGTGTGGACAGCCTGAGCTCCTATAATTCACCCCTCCACTTT
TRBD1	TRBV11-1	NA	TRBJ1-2	CASSPRTGGDYGYTF	TGTGCCAGCAGCCCTCGGACAGGGGGCGACTATGGCTACACCTTC
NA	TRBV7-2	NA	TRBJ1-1	CASSLYEGRTSTEAFF	TGTGCCAGCAGCTTATATGAGGGCAGAACAAGCACTGAAGCTTTCTTT
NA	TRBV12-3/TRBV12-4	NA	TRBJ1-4	CASSRGATNEKLFF	TGTGCCAGCAGCCGAGGAGCAACTAATGAAAAACTGTTTTTT
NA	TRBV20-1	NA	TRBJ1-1	CSALAPGTEAFF	TGCAGTGCCCTCGCCCCGGGCACTGAAGCTTTCTTT
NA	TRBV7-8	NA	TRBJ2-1	CASSSRWAYNEQFF	TGTGCCAGCAGCAGCAGGTGGGCATACAATGAGCAGTTCTTC
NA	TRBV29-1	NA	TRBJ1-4	CSVAATNEKLFF	TGCAGCGTTGCGGCAACTAATGAAAAACTGTTTTTT
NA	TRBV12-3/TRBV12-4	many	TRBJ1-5	CASSFWGVNQPQHF	TGTGCCAGCAGTTTTTGGGGAGTGAATCAGCCCCAGCATTTT
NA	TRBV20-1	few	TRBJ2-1	CSARDLATRTQFF	TGCAGTGCTAGAGATTTGGCGACTAGGACCCAGTTCTTC
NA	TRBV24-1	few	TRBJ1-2	CATSDPPNGNYGYTF	TGTGCCACCAGTGACCCCCCCAACGGGAACTATGGCTACACCTTC
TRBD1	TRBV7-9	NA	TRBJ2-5	CASSLVGQGVTQYF	TGTGCCAGCAGCTTAGTGGGACAGGGGGTGACCCAGTACTTC
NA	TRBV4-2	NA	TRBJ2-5	CASSQERIETQYF	TGTGCCAGCAGCCAAGAGAGGATAGAGACCCAGTACTTC
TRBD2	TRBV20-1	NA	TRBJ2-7	CSALTSGGTLEYF	TGCAGTGCCCTTACTAGCGGGGGCACTTTGGAGTACTTC
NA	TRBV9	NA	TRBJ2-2	CASSVVLGTGELFF	TGTGCCAGCAGCGTAGTGCTGGGGACGGGGGAGCTGTTTTTT
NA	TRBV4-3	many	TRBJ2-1	CASSQEGRGRRNEQFF	TGCGCCAGCAGCCAAGAAGGGAGGGGGCGGCGGAATGAGCAGTTCTTC
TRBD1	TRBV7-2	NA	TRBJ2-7	CASRRQGTSYEQYF	TGTGCCAGCAGGAGACAGGGGACGTCCTACGAGCAGTACTTC
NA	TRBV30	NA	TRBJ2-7	CAWMKEPSYEQYF	TGTGCCTGGATGAAGGAACCCTCCTACGAGCAGTACTTC
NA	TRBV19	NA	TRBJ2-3	CASSRGQTTDTQYF	TGTGCCAGTAGTAGGGGACAAACCACAGATACGCAGTATTTT
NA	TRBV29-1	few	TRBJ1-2	CSVRSERYYGYTF	TGCAGCGTTCGGAGCGAACGATACTATGGCTACACCTTC
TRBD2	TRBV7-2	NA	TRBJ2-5	CASSLPRLAGAKETQYF	TGTGCCAGCAGCCTCCCCCGACTAGCGGGGGCCAAAGAGACCCAGTACTTC
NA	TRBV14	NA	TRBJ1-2	CASSQEVRFYGYTF	TGTGCCAGCAGCCAAGAAGTGAGATTCTATGGCTACACCTTC
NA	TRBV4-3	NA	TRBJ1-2	CASSQETITTGGYTF	TGCGCCAGCAGCCAAGAAACAATCACAACCGGTGGCTACACCTTC
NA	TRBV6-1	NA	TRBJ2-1	CASSSSDRRGEQFF	TGTGCCAGTTCATCATCCGACCGGCGGGGTGAGCAGTTCTTC
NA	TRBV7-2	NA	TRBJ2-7	CASSRDRPYEQYF	TGTGCCAGCAGCCGGGACCGGCCCTACGAGCAGTACTTC
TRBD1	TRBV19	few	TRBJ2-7	CASSIPGQGSGYEQYF	TGTGCCAGTAGTATTCCGGGACAGGGGTCTGGCTACGAGCAGTACTTC
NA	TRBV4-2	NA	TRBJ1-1	CASSQGGMEGGTEAFF	TGTGCCAGCAGCCAAGGAGGGATGGAGGGGGGAACTGAAGCTTTCTTT
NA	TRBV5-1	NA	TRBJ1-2	CASSTGLDGYTF	TGCGCCAGCAGTACAGGGCTTGATGGCTACACCTTC
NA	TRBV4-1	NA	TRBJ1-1	CASSQFREGGTEAFF	TGCGCCAGCAGCCAATTCCGGGAAGGGGGCACTGAAGCTTTCTTT
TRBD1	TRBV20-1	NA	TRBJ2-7	CSAPTGVLYEQYF	TGCAGTGCTCCGACAGGGGTGCTCTACGAGCAGTACTTC
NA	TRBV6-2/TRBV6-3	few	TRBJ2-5	CAVGGSGETQYF	TGTGCCGTCGGAGGTAGCGGAGAGACCCAGTACTTC
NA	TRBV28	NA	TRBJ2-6	CASSFRESSGANVLTF	TGTGCCAGCAGTTTTAGAGAAAGCTCTGGGGCCAACGTCCTGACTTTC
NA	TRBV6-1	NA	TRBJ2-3	CASRTAGASIADTQYF	TGTGCCAGCAGGACCGCGGGGGCGAGCATCGCAGATACGCAGTATTTT
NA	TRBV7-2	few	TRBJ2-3	CASSLVPYLTGTQYF	TGTGCCAGCAGCTTAGTTCCCTACCTCACGGGTACGCAGTATTTT
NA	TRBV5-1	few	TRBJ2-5	CASSLGRGRRETQYF	TGCGCCAGCAGCTTGGGCAGGGGACGCCGGGAGACCCAGTACTTC
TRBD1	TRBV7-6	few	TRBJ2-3	CASSSLGQGATDTQYF	TGTGCCAGCAGCTCTCTCGGACAGGGGGCAACAGATACGCAGTATTTT
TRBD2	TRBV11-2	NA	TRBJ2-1	CASSWGLGDEQFF	TGTGCCAGCAGCTGGGGACTAGGAGACGAGCAGTTCTTC
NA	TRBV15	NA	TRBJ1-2	CATSMGGDGYTF	TGTGCCACCAGCATGGGAGGTGATGGCTACACCTTC
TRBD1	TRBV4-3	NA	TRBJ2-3	CASSQDRRTGASDTQYF	TGCGCCAGCAGCCAAGATCGAAGGACAGGAGCATCAGATACGCAGTATTTT
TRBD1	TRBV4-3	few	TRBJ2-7	CASSQSGTGGTYEQYF	TGCGCCAGCAGCCAGTCCGGGACAGGGGGGACCTACGAGCAGTACTTC
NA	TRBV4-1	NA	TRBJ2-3	CASSQPELVGSTDTQYF	TGCGCCAGCAGCCAACCGGAGCTGGTGGGGAGCACAGATACGCAGTATTTT
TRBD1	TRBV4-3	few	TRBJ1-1	CASSHRTGWVTEAFF	TGCGCCAGCAGCCACAGGACAGGGTGGGTCACTGAAGCTTTCTTT
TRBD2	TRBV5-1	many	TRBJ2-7	CASSPPTSGGFSYEQYF	TGCGCCAGCAGCCCACCTACTAGCGGGGGCTTCTCCTACGAGCAGTACTTC
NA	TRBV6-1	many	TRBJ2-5	CASSEAIGQQETQYF	TGTGCCAGCAGTGAAGCAATCGGGCAGCAAGAGACCCAGTACTTC
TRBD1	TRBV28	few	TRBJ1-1	CASSPGAGQGKSPEAFF	TGTGCCAGCAGTCCAGGGGCGGGACAGGGAAAAAGTCCTGAAGCTTTCTTT
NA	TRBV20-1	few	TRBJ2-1	CSASGLNNEQFF	TGCAGTGCTAGCGGCCTAAACAATGAGCAGTTCTTC
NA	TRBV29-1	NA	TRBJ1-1	CSVDLRAPRGAFF	TGCAGCGTTGATCTGCGGGCCCCTCGAGGAGCTTTCTTT
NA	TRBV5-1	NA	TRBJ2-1	CASSLGDFLNEQFF	TGCGCCAGCAGCTTGGGGGACTTTCTCAATGAGCAGTTCTTC
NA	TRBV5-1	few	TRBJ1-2	CASSRRAAGHYGYTF	TGCGCCAGCAGCCGAAGAGCCGCAGGGCACTATGGCTACACCTTC